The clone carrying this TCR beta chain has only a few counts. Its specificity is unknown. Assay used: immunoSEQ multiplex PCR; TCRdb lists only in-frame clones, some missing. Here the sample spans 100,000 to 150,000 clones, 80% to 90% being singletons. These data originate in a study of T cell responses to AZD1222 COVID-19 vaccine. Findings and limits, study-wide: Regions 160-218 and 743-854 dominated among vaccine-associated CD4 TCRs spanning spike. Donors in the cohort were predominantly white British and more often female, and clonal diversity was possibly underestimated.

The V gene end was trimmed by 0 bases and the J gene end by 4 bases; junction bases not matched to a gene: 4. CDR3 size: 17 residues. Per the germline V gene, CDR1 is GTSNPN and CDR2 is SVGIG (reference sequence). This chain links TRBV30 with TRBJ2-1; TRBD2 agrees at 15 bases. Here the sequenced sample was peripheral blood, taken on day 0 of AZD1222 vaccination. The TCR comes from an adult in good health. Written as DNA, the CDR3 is TGTGCCTGGAGTGTACCTGGACTAGCGGGAGGGTACAATGAGCAGTTCTTC. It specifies CAWSVPGLAGGYNEQFF.